The TCR beta chain under discussion was sequenced for a study of shared clonotypes between healthy human individuals. Sequenced by immunoSEQ multiplex PCR; TCRdb stores in-frame clones only, minus some. The table includes over 1.4 million clones, roughly 96% detected once. This CDR3 contains 13 residues. Looked up from germline, CDR1 is KGHSH and CDR2 is LQKENI. V shed 3 bases and J shed 5 bases, with 11 bases lying between them. The specimen sequenced was naive CD4+ T cells sorted from blood. Subset reported: CD45RA+ positively selected. The sequence derives from a man in his thirties or forties in good health. The chain is built from TRBV18 and TRBJ2-7, with D maybe TRBD1 (6 bases). The CDR3 region is CASSPTAGDEQYF. In DNA form, the CDR3 reads TGTGCCAGCTCACCGACGGCAGGGGACGAGCAGTACTTC.